The 5 T cell receptor beta chains below all came from one sample that was sequenced in a study of CD8+CD57+ T cells in acquired aplastic anemia. Genomic DNA provided the template from which TCR beta VDJ and CDR3 profiles were obtained. TCRdb passed the reads through MiXCR, listing each CDR3 protein once. The sample lists hundreds of thousands of distinct CDR3 sequences, 65% to 80% occurring once. The sequencing sample was made of sorted CD4+, CD8+, or CD8+CD57+ T cells (not recorded which) from PBMCs. The receptors originated from a human donor in good health, serving as a control.

This chain connects TRBV6-6 to TRBJ1-1; D is possibly TRBD1 (5 bases). Trimming removed 8 bases at V and 1 base at J, with 20 bases between. Germline CDR1 MNHNY, CDR2 SVGAGI (reference sequence). This CDR3 contains 16 residues. CDR3 DNA sequence: TGTGCCAGCGGCAACACTGTAGCGGGGGGGAACACTGAAGCTTTCTTT. Translated: CASGNTVAGGNTEAFF.

This clonotype was seen a single time. The chain joins TRBV20-1 to TRBJ1-4, with D unclear. This CDR3 has 14 residues. The germline gives CDR1 DFQATT, CDR2 SNEGSKA (reference sequence). The CDR3 sequence: CSVEMGRNTEKLFF. CDR3 sequence (DNA): TGCAGCGTTGAAATGGGCAGGAACACCGAAAAACTGTTTTTT.

In the case of this clonotype: A read error may account for a junction end that differs from germline. The rearrangement uses TRBV5-1 and TRBJ2-6, with no clear D. Germline V lookup: CDR1 SGHRS, CDR2 YFSETQ. The CDR3 is made up of 13 amino acids. The CDR3: CASGMEVASVLTF. The DNA for the CDR3 is TGCGCCAGCGGCATGGAAGTCGCCAGCGTCCTGACTTTC.

This clonotype was found a few times. A much larger clone lies a single base off, so this may be a read error. The V call is TRBV4-3, the J call TRBJ2-1, with D perhaps assigned TRBD1 or TRBD2 (5 bases each). Looked up from germline, CDR1 is LGHNA and CDR2 is YSLEER. V was pared by 4 bases and J by 5 bases, with 9 bases between. This CDR3 comprises 13 residues. The DNA for the CDR3 is TGCGCCAGCAGCCCGGGACCAGACAATGAGCAGTTCTTC. This translates into CASSPGPDNEQFF.

This clonotype was counted a single time. The CDR3 end shows no conserved phenylalanine or tryptophan, and so a read error is likely. No DNA is shown, since the ends of the CDR3 on it are uncertain; the CDR3 is the one TCRdb lists. V is TRBV7-3 and J is TRBJ2-2; the DNA was not compared with TRBD1, the D call given in the table. The CDR3 has 12 amino acids, counting both end residues. CDR1 and CDR2 from the germline V gene are SGHTA and FQGTGA. The CDR3 protein is CASKDSTGELLV.